This T cell receptor (beta chain) is drawn from a study of T cells in Graves' hyperthyroidism and ophthalmopathy. Findings of the study overall: Using 13 V-J features, a model discriminated ophthalmopathy from stable hyperthyroidism.

Amplification of TCR beta CDR3 regions used RNA as the template. The TCR CDR3 first-round RT-PCR relied on the HTBI primer set. TCRdb used MiXCR to reprocess the multiplex PCR reads, holding one entry per CDR3 protein. The sample contains over 90,000 distinct CDR3 sequences, over 45% of which appear only once. In its sample, this clonotype was seen many times. Its target is unknown. The germline V gene encodes CDR1 DFQATT and CDR2 SNEGSKA (reference sequence). The CDR3 sequence is 15 residues long. V lost 0 bases and J 5 bases, leaving 13 bases between the germline ends. Sequencing was carried out using blood. The chain joins TRBV20-1 to TRBJ1-4; weak D call: TRBD1 (5 bases). The sequence was obtained from a man aged 40-49 years with Graves' hyperthyroidism. CDR3 DNA: TGCAGTGCTAGAGATAGAACAGGCCGAAATGAAAAACTGTTTTTT. It is translated as CSARDRTGRNEKLFF.